The rows below give T cell receptor beta chains drawn from one sample of a study of blood T cells in healthy people across ages. Each CDR3 protein is one row after TCRdb ran MiXCR on the 5' RACE reads. The data show hundreds of thousands of distinct CDR3 sequences, less than 45% seen once. Input material: blood. Receptors were obtained from an older man in good health. CDR3s include the opening cysteine and the closing phenylalanine or tryptophan. D genes are given only for firm matches. Some rows mark clone size as missing; the rest say once, few, many or name a class of expanded clone.

length: 16
size: .
J: TRBJ2-1
V: TRBV7-2
D: .
DNA: TGTGCCAGCAGCTTAGTAAGATTGGGCGGCGACAATGAGCAGTTCTTC
CDR3: CASSLVRLGGDNEQFF

length: 14
size: few
J: TRBJ2-5
V: TRBV12-3/TRBV12-4
D: .
DNA: TGTGCCAGCACCCCCAGCAACGGCGCCGAGACCCAGTACTTC
CDR3: CASTPSNGAETQYF

length: 14
size: .
J: TRBJ2-3
V: TRBV6-5
D: TRBD1
DNA: TGTGCCAGCAGTCCCGCTTCAGGGGGAGATACGCAGTATTTT
CDR3: CASSPASGGDTQYF

length: 15
size: .
J: TRBJ2-7
V: TRBV7-9
D: TRBD1
DNA: TGTGCCAGCAGCTTTGCAGGGGGACGATCCTACGAGCAGTACTTC
CDR3: CASSFAGGRSYEQYF

length: 17
size: few
J: TRBJ2-5
V: TRBV7-2
D: TRBD2
DNA: TGTGCCAGCAGCCCCGGGGGACTAGCGGGGGGAAAAGAGACCCAGTACTTC
CDR3: CASSPGGLAGGKETQYF

length: 16
size: few
J: TRBJ2-1
V: TRBV12-3/TRBV12-4
D: .
DNA: TGTGCCAGCAGTCCACGGAGGGCCTACGGCTACAATGAGCAGTTCTTC
CDR3: CASSPRRAYGYNEQFF

length: 13
size: few
J: TRBJ1-2
V: TRBV25-1
D: .
DNA: TGTGCCAGCAGTGAAGGTCAGCCCTGGGCTTACACCTTC
CDR3: CASSEGQPWAYTF

length: 18
size: few
J: TRBJ2-1
V: TRBV20-1
D: .
DNA: TGCAGTGCTAGCCCCTCCCCCCATCCAGGGGAGGGCCTCAATGAGCAGTTCTTC
CDR3: CSASPSPHPGEGLNEQFF

length: 13
size: .
J: TRBJ2-4
V: TRBV4-2
D: TRBD1
DNA: TGTGCCAGCAGCCAAGATCTTTGGGGACAGAGGTACTTC
CDR3: CASSQDLWGQRYF

length: 18
size: few
J: TRBJ2-4
V: TRBV6-1
D: TRBD1
DNA: TGTGCCAGCACCGACCCTGGAGGGACAGGGGGTAGCAAAAACATTCAGTACTTC
CDR3: CASTDPGGTGGSKNIQYF

length: 13
size: .
J: TRBJ1-2
V: TRBV4-2
D: .
DNA: TGTGCCAGCAGCCAAGATCCGGGAGGGGGCTACACCTTC
CDR3: CASSQDPGGGYTF

length: 16
size: .
J: TRBJ2-7
V: TRBV10-3
D: TRBD2
DNA: TGTGCCATCAGGGGACTAGCGGGGGGCACCTACAATGAGCAGTACTTC
CDR3: CAIRGLAGGTYNEQYF

length: 12
size: .
J: TRBJ2-1
V: TRBV28
D: .
DNA: TGTGCCAGCAGGGCTCGACTGAATGAGCAGTTCTTC
CDR3: CASRARLNEQFF

length: 16
size: few
J: TRBJ2-1
V: TRBV2
D: .
DNA: TGTGCCAGCAGCGTAGAGCGGCGACGCTCCTACAATGAGCAGTTCTTC
CDR3: CASSVERRRSYNEQFF

length: 15
size: many
J: TRBJ1-4
V: TRBV27
D: .
DNA: TGTGCCAGCAGTTTATTATCGGGATTTAATGAAAAACTGTTTTTT
CDR3: CASSLLSGFNEKLFF

length: 12
size: few
J: TRBJ1-2
V: TRBV6-1
D: .
DNA: TGTGCCAGCGATCGGGCAAGCTATGGCTACACCTTC
CDR3: CASDRASYGYTF

length: 16
size: many
J: TRBJ2-1
V: TRBV9
D: TRBD2
DNA: TGTGCCAGCAGCGGTGTCTCGAGACTAGCAGCCGGTGAGCAGTTCTTC
CDR3: CASSGVSRLAAGEQFF

length: 14
size: .
J: TRBJ2-5
V: TRBV15
D: .
DNA: TGTGCCACCAGCAGAGACAGGGAACAAGAGACCCAGTACTTC
CDR3: CATSRDREQETQYF

length: 17
size: .
J: TRBJ2-3
V: TRBV7-8
D: TRBD1
DNA: TGTGCCAGCAGCTTAGTATCAGGGGGCCCGAACACAGATACGCAGTATTTT
CDR3: CASSLVSGGPNTDTQYF

length: 13
size: .
J: TRBJ2-7
V: TRBV14
D: .
DNA: TGTGCCAGCAGCCTCATGACAGGCAACGAGCAGTACTTC
CDR3: CASSLMTGNEQYF

length: 16
size: .
J: TRBJ2-1
V: TRBV20-1
D: TRBD2
DNA: TGCAGTGCTACACCTACGGCGGGAGAAGGCTCGGATGAGCAGTTCTTC
CDR3: CSATPTAGEGSDEQFF

length: 18
size: .
J: TRBJ2-5
V: TRBV5-1
D: TRBD2
DNA: TGCGCCAGCAGCTTGGAAATGGTGTCTAGCGGGAGACAAGAGACCCAGTACTTC
CDR3: CASSLEMVSSGRQETQYF

length: 12
size: many
J: TRBJ2-5
V: TRBV29-1
D: .
DNA: TGCAGCGTTGAACCCCAGGGGGGTACCCAGTACTTC
CDR3: CSVEPQGGTQYF

length: 17
size: few
J: TRBJ1-2
V: TRBV4-3
D: .
DNA: TGCGCCAGCAGCCAAGATGCCTGGGGCCTGCGGGGCTATGGCTACACCTTC
CDR3: CASSQDAWGLRGYGYTF

length: 12
size: few
J: TRBJ2-7
V: TRBV6-5
D: .
DNA: TGTGCCAGCAGTTACGATCACTACGAGCAGTACTTC
CDR3: CASSYDHYEQYF

length: 17
size: .
J: TRBJ2-3
V: TRBV11-2
D: TRBD2
DNA: TGTGCCAGCAGCACGGGATCGCGGGGGATTTTGACAGATACGCAGTATTTT
CDR3: CASSTGSRGILTDTQYF

length: 14
size: many
J: TRBJ1-2
V: TRBV29-1
D: TRBD1
DNA: TGCAGCGACCAATACGGGACAGGGGGATATGGCTACACCTTC
CDR3: CSDQYGTGGYGYTF

length: 16
size: few
J: TRBJ2-1
V: TRBV6-2/TRBV6-3
D: .
DNA: TGTGCCAGCAGTTACTCGCTTACCGGGACAACCAATGAGCAGTTCTTC
CDR3: CASSYSLTGTTNEQFF

length: 14
size: .
J: TRBJ2-2
V: TRBV6-1
D: .
DNA: TGTGCCAGCAGTGTACAGAGGAACACCGGGGAGCTGTTTTTT
CDR3: CASSVQRNTGELFF

length: 16
size: .
J: TRBJ2-1
V: TRBV6-5
D: .
DNA: TGTGCCAGCAGCCCGGCTGGGGGCCATGAGAGGAATGAGCAGTTCTTC
CDR3: CASSPAGGHERNEQFF

length: 10
size: few
J: TRBJ2-4
V: TRBV7-9
D: .
DNA: TGTGCCAGCAGCTTATGTCAGAGGTACTTC
CDR3: CASSLCQRYF

length: 20
size: .
J: TRBJ2-5
V: TRBV7-2
D: TRBD2
DNA: TGTGCCAGCAGCTTAGCCGTCCGACTAGCGGGGGGCACTAACCAAGAGACCCAGTACTTC
CDR3: CASSLAVRLAGGTNQETQYF

length: 15
size: .
J: TRBJ2-2
V: TRBV24-1
D: .
DNA: TGTGCCACCAGTGATTTGAGAGGGGATACCGGGGAGCTGTTTTTT
CDR3: CATSDLRGDTGELFF

length: 12
size: .
J: TRBJ2-5
V: TRBV6-6
D: .
DNA: TGTGCCACCCATCGCGAGCGGGAGACCCAGTACTTC
CDR3: CATHRERETQYF

length: 18
size: .
J: TRBJ1-4
V: TRBV20-1
D: TRBD1
DNA: TGCAGTGCTAAAAGGACAGGGACGGACGACCCGGCGCGTGAAAAACTGTTTTTT
CDR3: CSAKRTGTDDPAREKLFF

length: 18
size: .
J: TRBJ1-4
V: TRBV4-1
D: TRBD1
DNA: TGCGCCAGCAGCCAAGGACCCCCCAACAGGGGATATGGGGAAAAACTGTTTTTT
CDR3: CASSQGPPNRGYGEKLFF

length: 14
size: .
J: TRBJ2-1
V: TRBV6-6
D: .
DNA: TGTGCCAGCAGAACGGCTGGCCCTTACAATGAGCAGTTCTTC
CDR3: CASRTAGPYNEQFF

length: 15
size: .
J: TRBJ2-7
V: TRBV20-1
D: .
DNA: TGCAGTGCTCTCTATGCGGCTTCCAGCTCCTACGAGCAGTACTTC
CDR3: CSALYAASSSYEQYF

length: 16
size: .
J: TRBJ2-7
V: TRBV6-5
D: .
DNA: TGTGCCAGCAAACTCGCCAAGGGGGGGGTGAGCAACGAGCAGTACTTC
CDR3: CASKLAKGGVSNEQYF

length: 20
size: few
J: TRBJ2-3
V: TRBV7-2
D: TRBD1
DNA: TGTGCCAGCAGCTTACCGGACAGGGGGGTCCGGGAGGGCCCCACAGATACGCAGTATTTT
CDR3: CASSLPDRGVREGPTDTQYF

length: 14
size: .
J: TRBJ1-1
V: TRBV4-2
D: .
DNA: TGTGCCAGCAGCCAAGATGGGGCAAACACTGAAGCTTTCTTT
CDR3: CASSQDGANTEAFF

length: 17
size: few
J: TRBJ2-3
V: TRBV27
D: TRBD2
DNA: TGTGCCAGCAGTTTGTGGGGAGGGAATGGTAACACAGATACGCAGTATTTT
CDR3: CASSLWGGNGNTDTQYF